This T cell receptor beta chain was recovered during a study of type 1 regulatory T cells. About the research overall: T-allo10 is a Tr1-enriched, alloantigen-specific CD4 T cell product made in vitro.

Study observations and caveats: Tr1 cells had a more restricted TCR repertoire than non-Tr1 cells.

Worth noting for this clonotype: Its target is not known.

This CDR3 has 15 residues. Germline loops: CDR1 SGHRS, CDR2 YFSETQ. V dropped 0 bases and J dropped 10 bases, with 17 bases sitting between them. TCRdb re-called the reads through MiXCR, storing one row per CDR3 protein. Of about 62,000 distinct CDR3 sequences listed, around 62% are singletons. V usage is TRBV5-1 and J usage is TRBJ2-1; D call uncertain. The source material was cultured non-Tr1 T cells, either the whole culture or a sorted T cell fraction (not recorded which). This TCR was recovered from a human donor in good health. This chain's CDR3 is CASSLDSTVISEQFF. The CDR3 coding sequence is TGCGCCAGCAGCTTGGACTCGACGGTTATTAGCGAGCAGTTCTTC.